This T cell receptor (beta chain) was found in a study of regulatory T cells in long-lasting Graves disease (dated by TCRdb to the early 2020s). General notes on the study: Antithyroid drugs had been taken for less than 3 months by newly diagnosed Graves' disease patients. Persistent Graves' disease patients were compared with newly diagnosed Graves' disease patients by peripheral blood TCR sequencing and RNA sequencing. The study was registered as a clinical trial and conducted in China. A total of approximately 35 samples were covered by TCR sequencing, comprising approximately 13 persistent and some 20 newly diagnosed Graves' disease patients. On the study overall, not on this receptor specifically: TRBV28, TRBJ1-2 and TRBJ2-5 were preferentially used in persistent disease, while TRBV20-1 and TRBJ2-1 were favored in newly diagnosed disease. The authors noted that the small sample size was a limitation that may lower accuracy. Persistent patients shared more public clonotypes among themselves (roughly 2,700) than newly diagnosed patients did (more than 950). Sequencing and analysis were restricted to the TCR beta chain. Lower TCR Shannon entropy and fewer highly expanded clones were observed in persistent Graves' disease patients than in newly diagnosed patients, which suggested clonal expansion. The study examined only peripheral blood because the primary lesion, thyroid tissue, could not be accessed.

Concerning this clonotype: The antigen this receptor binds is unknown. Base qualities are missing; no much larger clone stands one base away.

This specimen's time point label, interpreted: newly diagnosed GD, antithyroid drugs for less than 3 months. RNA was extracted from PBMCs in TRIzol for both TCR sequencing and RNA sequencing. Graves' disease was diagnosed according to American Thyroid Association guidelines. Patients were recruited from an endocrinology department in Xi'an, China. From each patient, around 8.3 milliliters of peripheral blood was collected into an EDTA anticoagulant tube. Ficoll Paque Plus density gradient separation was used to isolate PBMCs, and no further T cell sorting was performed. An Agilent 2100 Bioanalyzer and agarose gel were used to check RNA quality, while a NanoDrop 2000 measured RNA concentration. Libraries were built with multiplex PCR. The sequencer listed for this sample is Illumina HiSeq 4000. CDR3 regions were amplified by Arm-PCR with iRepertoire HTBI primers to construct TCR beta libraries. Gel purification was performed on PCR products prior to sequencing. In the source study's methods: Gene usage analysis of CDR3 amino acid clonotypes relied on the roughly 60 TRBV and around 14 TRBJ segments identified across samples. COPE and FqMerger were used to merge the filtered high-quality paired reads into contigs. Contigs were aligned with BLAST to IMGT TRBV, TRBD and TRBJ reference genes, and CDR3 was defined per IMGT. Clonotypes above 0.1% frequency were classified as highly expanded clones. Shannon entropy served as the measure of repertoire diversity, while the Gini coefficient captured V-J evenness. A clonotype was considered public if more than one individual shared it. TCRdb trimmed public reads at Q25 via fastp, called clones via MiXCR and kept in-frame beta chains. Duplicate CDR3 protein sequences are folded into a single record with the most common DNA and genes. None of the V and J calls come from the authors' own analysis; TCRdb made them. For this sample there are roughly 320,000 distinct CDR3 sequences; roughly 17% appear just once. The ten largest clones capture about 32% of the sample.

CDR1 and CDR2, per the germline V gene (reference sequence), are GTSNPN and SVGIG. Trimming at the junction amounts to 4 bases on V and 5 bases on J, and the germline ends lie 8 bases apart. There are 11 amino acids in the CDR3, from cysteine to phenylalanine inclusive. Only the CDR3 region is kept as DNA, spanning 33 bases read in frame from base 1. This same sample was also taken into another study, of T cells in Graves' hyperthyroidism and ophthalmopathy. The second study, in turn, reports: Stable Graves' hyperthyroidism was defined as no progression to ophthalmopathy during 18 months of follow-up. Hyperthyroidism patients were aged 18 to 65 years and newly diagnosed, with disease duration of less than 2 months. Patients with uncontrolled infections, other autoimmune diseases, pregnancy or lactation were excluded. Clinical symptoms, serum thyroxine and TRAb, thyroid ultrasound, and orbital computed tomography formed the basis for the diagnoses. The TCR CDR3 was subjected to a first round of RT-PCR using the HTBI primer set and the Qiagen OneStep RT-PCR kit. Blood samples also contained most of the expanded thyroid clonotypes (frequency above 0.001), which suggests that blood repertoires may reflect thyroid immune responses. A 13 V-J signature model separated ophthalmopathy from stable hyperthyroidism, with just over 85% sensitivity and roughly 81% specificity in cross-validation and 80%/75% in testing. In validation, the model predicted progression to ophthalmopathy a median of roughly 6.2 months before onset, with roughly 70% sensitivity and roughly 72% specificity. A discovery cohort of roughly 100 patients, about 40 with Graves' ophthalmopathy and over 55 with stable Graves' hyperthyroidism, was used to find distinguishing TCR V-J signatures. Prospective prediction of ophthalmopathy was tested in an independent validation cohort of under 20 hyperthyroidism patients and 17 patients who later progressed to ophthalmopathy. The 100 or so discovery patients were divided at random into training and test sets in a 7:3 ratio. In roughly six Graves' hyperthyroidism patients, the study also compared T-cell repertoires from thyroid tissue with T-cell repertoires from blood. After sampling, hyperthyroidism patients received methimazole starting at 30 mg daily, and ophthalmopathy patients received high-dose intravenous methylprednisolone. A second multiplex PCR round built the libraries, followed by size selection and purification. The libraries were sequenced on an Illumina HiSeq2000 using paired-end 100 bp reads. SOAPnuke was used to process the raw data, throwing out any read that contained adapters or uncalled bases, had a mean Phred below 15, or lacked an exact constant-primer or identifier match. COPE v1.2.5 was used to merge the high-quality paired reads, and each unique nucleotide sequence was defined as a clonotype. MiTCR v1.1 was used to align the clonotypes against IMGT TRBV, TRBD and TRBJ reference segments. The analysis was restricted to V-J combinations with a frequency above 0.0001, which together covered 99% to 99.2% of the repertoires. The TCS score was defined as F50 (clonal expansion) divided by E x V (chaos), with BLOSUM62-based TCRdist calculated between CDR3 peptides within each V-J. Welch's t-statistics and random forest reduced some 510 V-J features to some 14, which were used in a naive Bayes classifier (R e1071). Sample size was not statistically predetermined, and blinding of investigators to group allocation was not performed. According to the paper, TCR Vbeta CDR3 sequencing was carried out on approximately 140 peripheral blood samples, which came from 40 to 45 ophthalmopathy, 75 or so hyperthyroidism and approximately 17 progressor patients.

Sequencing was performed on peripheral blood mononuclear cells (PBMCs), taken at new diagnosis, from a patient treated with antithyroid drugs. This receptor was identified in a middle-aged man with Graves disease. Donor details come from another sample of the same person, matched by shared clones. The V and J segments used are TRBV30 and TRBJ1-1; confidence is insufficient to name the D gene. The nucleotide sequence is TGTGCCTGGACCCTTGGAACTGAAGCTTTCTTT. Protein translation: CAWTLGTEAFF.